This T cell receptor beta chain was documented in a study of T-cell memory formation after mild COVID-19. Points from the study as a whole: CD8+ contracting clones occupied EMRA, while CD4+ ones occupied mainly CM and EM.

Using its own MiXCR run on the 5' RACE reads, TCRdb lists one record per CDR3 protein. Of approximately 570,000 distinct CDR3 sequences in the sample, over 15% were seen once. CDR3 length: 15 residues. V lost 0 bases and J 0 bases, leaving 6 bases between the germline ends. From germline, CDR1 is SGHRS and CDR2 YFSETQ. A word on this clonotype: Its antigen remains unidentified.

The sequence came from an adult woman who had mild COVID-19 (a few samples of this study predate the infection). Cell type and time point are not known. The chain joins TRBV5-1 to TRBJ2-2, with D unresolved. The sample consisted of PBMCs or a T cell subset sorted from them (not recorded which). CDR3 DNA sequence: TGCGCCAGCAGCTTGGGAGACACGAACACCGGGGAGCTGTTTTTT. Its translation: CASSLGDTNTGELFF.